Listed below are T cell receptor beta chains from one sample, sequenced in a study of blood T cell repertoires in COVID-19. Clones were sequenced by immunoSEQ multiplex PCR, and TCRdb holds only the in-frame ones, with some missing. The table lists fewer than 45,000 clones, about 83% of them singletons. The sequencing sample was made of peripheral blood. Every receptor here comes from a man between 60 and 75 years old with active COVID-19. The CDR3 runs from the conserved cysteine through the conserved F or W. Each record gives: clone size, V gene, J gene, D gene, CDR3 protein, CDR3 DNA. The D gene is left open where the match is weak. Not all rows give a size; the values are once, few, many and, for expanded clones, a class.

few	TRBV6-2/TRBV6-3	TRBJ1-2	TRBD1	CASSLLPTRTGLYTF	TGTGCCAGCAGTTTACTCCCGACGCGGACAGGATTATACACCTTC
once	TRBV7-2	TRBJ2-6	.	CASSPQTAGANVLTF	TGTGCCAGCAGCCCCCAGACAGCTGGGGCCAACGTCCTGACTTTC
.	TRBV10-3	TRBJ2-3	.	CAISPGGGTDTQYF	TGTGCCATCAGTCCAGGGGGAGGAACAGATACGCAGTATTTT
.	TRBV12-3/TRBV12-4	TRBJ1-1	.	CASSHQGNTEAFF	TGTGCCAGCAGTCACCAGGGGAACACTGAAGCTTTCTTT
.	TRBV5-1	TRBJ2-7	TRBD1	CASRRTATGTGDHEQYF	TGCGCCAGCAGAAGGACCGCGACCGGGACAGGGGACCACGAGCAGTACTTC
.	TRBV6-4	TRBJ2-3	TRBD1	CASSDSVGDRDADTQYF	TGTGCCAGCAGTGACTCGGTTGGGGACAGGGACGCAGATACGCAGTATTTT
.	TRBV9	TRBJ2-2	TRBD2	CASSAGGAGTGELFF	TGTGCCAGCAGCGCCGGGGGGGCCGGAACCGGGGAGCTGTTTTTT
few	TRBV6-5	TRBJ2-2	.	CASRVTVNTGELFF	TGTGCCAGCAGGGTGACAGTGAACACCGGGGAGCTGTTTTTT
few	TRBV7-2	TRBJ2-7	.	CASRGAVASYEQYF	TGTGCCAGCAGAGGGGCTGTCGCTTCCTACGAGCAGTACTTC
.	TRBV6-5	TRBJ1-6	.	CASFEYGASPLHF	TGTGCCAGCTTTGAATATGGGGCTTCACCCCTCCACTTT
.	TRBV7-9	TRBJ2-2	TRBD2	CASWLAGVNTGELFF	TGTGCCAGCTGGCTAGCGGGGGTGAACACCGGGGAGCTGTTTTTT
.	TRBV19	TRBJ1-2	TRBD1	CASSRDRGGNYGYTF	TGTGCCAGTAGTCGTGACAGGGGCGGTAACTATGGCTACACCTTC
.	TRBV28	TRBJ2-2	.	CASSSFVLAKGNTGELFF	TGTGCCAGCAGTTCCTTCGTGCTAGCGAAGGGAAACACCGGGGAGCTGTTTTTT
.	TRBV7-3	TRBJ2-6	.	CASSSQGFSGANVLTF	TGTGCCAGCAGTTCTCAGGGCTTCTCTGGGGCCAACGTCCTGACTTTC
.	TRBV7-2	TRBJ1-3	TRBD1	CASSLSPGQSGNTIYF	TGTGCCAGCAGCCTTTCCCCGGGACAGTCTGGAAACACCATATATTTT
few	TRBV19	TRBJ2-2	TRBD1	CASKIPTGRGTGELFF	TGTGCCAGTAAAATTCCGACAGGGCGAGGGACCGGGGAGCTGTTTTTT
few	TRBV11-1	TRBJ1-1	.	CASSSDTGLTEAFF	TGTGCCAGCAGCTCAGACACGGGGTTGACTGAAGCTTTCTTT
few	TRBV19	TRBJ1-5	.	CASSIAEAWGNQPQHF	TGTGCCAGTAGTATAGCGGAGGCCTGGGGCAATCAGCCCCAGCATTTT
.	TRBV10-3	TRBJ1-4	TRBD1	CAIGTETNEKLFF	TGTGCCATCGGGACAGAAACTAATGAAAAACTGTTTTTT
.	TRBV4-1	TRBJ2-4	TRBD2	CASSQVMGPGGSKNIQYF	TGCGCCAGCAGCCAAGTTATGGGACCCGGGGGGTCCAAAAACATTCAGTACTTC
.	TRBV27	TRBJ2-7	.	CASSLAGSSYEQYF	TGTGCCAGCAGTTTGGCCGGGAGCTCCTACGAGCAGTACTTC
.	TRBV5-1	TRBJ2-1	TRBD1	CASSPGDRVVNEQFF	TGCGCCAGCAGCCCGGGGGACAGGGTGGTTAATGAGCAGTTCTTC
few	TRBV5-4	TRBJ2-2	TRBD2	CASSPQTSGGLTGELFF	TGTGCCAGCAGCCCCCAGACTAGCGGGGGCCTCACCGGGGAGCTGTTTTTT
.	TRBV7-2	TRBJ1-2	.	CASSLDGGGYTF	TGTGCCAGCAGCCTGGACGGGGGGGGCTACACCTTC
.	TRBV6-5	TRBJ1-1	.	CASRGLRDTEAFF	TGTGCCAGCAGAGGGCTGAGGGACACTGAAGCTTTCTTT
.	TRBV6-5	TRBJ1-2	.	CASTPDSWGYTF	TGTGCCAGCACCCCGGACAGTTGGGGCTACACCTTC
.	TRBV7-6	TRBJ2-1	TRBD2	CASSSAGGIYNEQFF	TGTGCCAGCAGCTCAGCGGGGGGGATCTACAATGAGCAGTTCTTC
.	TRBV4-1	TRBJ2-7	.	CASSQEVTSRSGEQYF	TGCGCCAGCAGCCAAGAAGTCACTAGCAGGTCGGGCGAGCAGTACTTC
once	TRBV6-1	TRBJ2-1	TRBD2	CASSELGGRASYNEQFF	TGTGCCAGCAGTGAATTGGGCGGGAGGGCGTCCTACAATGAGCAGTTCTTC
.	TRBV2	TRBJ2-5	TRBD1	CASSDQGVIETQYF	TGTGCCAGCAGCGATCAGGGGGTTATAGAGACCCAGTACTTC
.	TRBV27	TRBJ2-1	.	CASTRGHEQFF	TGTGCCAGCACCAGGGGCCATGAGCAGTTCTTC
.	TRBV2	TRBJ1-1	.	CASSVDSEAFF	TGTGCCAGCAGTGTCGACAGTGAAGCTTTCTTT
.	TRBV6-2/TRBV6-3	TRBJ1-6	.	CASSYTGNSPLHF	TGTGCCAGCAGTTACACCGGGAATTCACCCCTCCACTTT
.	TRBV6-2/TRBV6-3	TRBJ2-7	.	CASSRPSNSEQYF	TGTGCCAGCAGTCGCCCGTCTAACTCCGAGCAGTACTTC
.	TRBV21-1	TRBJ1-4	.	CASISREQGKDEKLFF	TGTGCCAGCATCTCTCGTGAACAGGGGAAGGATGAAAAACTGTTTTTT
.	TRBV6-5	TRBJ2-7	.	CASSYLIGSRPYEQYF	TGTGCCAGCAGTTACCTGATCGGGAGTCGGCCCTACGAGCAGTACTTC
few	TRBV7-8	TRBJ1-5	.	CASSSGGSYQPQHF	TGTGCCAGCAGCTCGGGGGGCAGCTATCAGCCCCAGCATTTT
.	TRBV19	TRBJ2-4	.	CASSTRTSAKNIQYF	TGTGCCAGTAGTACCCGGACATCAGCCAAAAACATTCAGTACTTC
.	TRBV6-1	TRBJ1-2	TRBD1	CASSDPTGATPNYGYTF	TGTGCCAGCAGTGACCCGACAGGGGCTACACCCAACTATGGCTACACCTTC
.	TRBV27	TRBJ2-1	.	CASSLGTGVGEQFF	TGTGCCAGCAGTTTGGGGACGGGAGTGGGTGAGCAGTTCTTC
.	TRBV11-2	TRBJ2-7	TRBD1	CASSPGTGRSEQYF	TGTGCCAGCAGTCCCGGGACAGGGAGATCCGAGCAGTACTTC
.	TRBV9	TRBJ2-5	TRBD1	CASDPGTGEETQYF	TGTGCCAGCGACCCCGGGACAGGGGAAGAGACCCAGTACTTC
.	TRBV7-2	TRBJ1-2	.	CASSLNRLRGIYGYTF	TGTGCCAGCAGCTTAAATCGACTCAGGGGCATCTATGGCTACACCTTC
.	TRBV19	TRBJ1-2	.	CASSITQGGGGYTF	TGTGCCAGTAGTATCACCCAGGGTGGTGGCGGCTACACCTTC
few	TRBV3-1/TRBV3-2	TRBJ2-1	.	CASSQVGGGDEQFF	TGTGCCAGCAGCCAAGTCGGGGGAGGCGATGAGCAGTTCTTC
.	TRBV24-1	TRBJ2-3	TRBD2	CATSPGLAGGVADTQYF	TGTGCCACCAGCCCCGGACTAGCGGGGGGAGTGGCAGATACGCAGTATTTT
.	TRBV12-3/TRBV12-4	TRBJ1-2	.	CASTRTAVNGYTF	TGTGCCAGCACCAGGACAGCGGTTAATGGCTACACCTTC
.	TRBV19	TRBJ1-1	.	CASSTPGHMEGEAFF	TGTGCCAGTAGTACACCAGGACATATGGAGGGTGAAGCTTTCTTT
.	TRBV5-1	TRBJ2-2	.	CAGSLVTNQAGELFF	TGCGCCGGCAGCTTGGTGACAAACCAGGCCGGGGAGCTGTTTTTT
.	TRBV4-1	TRBJ2-3	.	CASSLIQTATDTQYF	TGCGCCAGCAGCCTTATACAGACCGCCACAGATACGCAGTATTTT
.	TRBV30	TRBJ2-7	TRBD1	CAWSSRDRGHEQYF	TGTGCCTGGTCTTCCCGGGACAGGGGACACGAGCAGTACTTC
few	TRBV28	TRBJ2-7	.	CASSLDYEQYF	TGTGCCAGCAGTCTAGACTACGAGCAGTACTTC